This entry concerns a single T cell receptor (beta chain). Germline CDR1 and CDR2: MNHNS and SASEGT. The CDR3 is 15 residues long. The J segment lost 4 bases and the V segment lost 3 bases, leaving 6 bases of the junction unmatched. These data are taken from a study of shared clonotypes between healthy human individuals. Amplification in unsorted PBMC replicate PCRs started from roughly 330 ng DNA, which equals about 30,000 T cell genomes. Under the authors' procedure: Filtering was not the same, since immunoSEQ gave junction-only sequences without quality scores. Here immunoSEQ multiplex PCR was the method, and the copy in TCRdb shows in-frame clones only, minus some. The D gene and trimming were derived from the DNA, and the V and J assignments and clone size from that table. The top ten clones hold approximately 13% of a sample with fewer than 500,000 clones, about 80% of them seen once.

The receptor comes from a woman in her 40s in good health. Some clones in this sample may be carry-over from other donors' samples. The rearrangement joins TRBV6-1 to TRBJ2-1; 7 bases fit TRBD1. Sequencing was done on a sample of PBMCs. CDR3: CASSEAGTAYNEQFF. The CDR3 DNA sequence: TGTGCCAGCAGTGAGGCCGGGACAGCATACAATGAGCAGTTCTTC.